This TCR beta chain was retrieved from a study of OX40 agonist ivuxolimab in advanced cancers. On the study more broadly: Patients received intravenous ivuxolimab every 2 weeks at 0.01 to 10 mg/kg. Patients were around 83% male with ages roughly 23 to 79, mean roughly 64. General observations from the study: Some of the lowest clonal expansion was seen in partial responders at 0.1-3.0 mg/kg.

About this clone itself: The target antigen is unknown.

The table came from immunoSEQ multiplex PCR; TCRdb's copy has only in-frame clones and leaves some out. This table has about 96,000 clones, less than 95% appearing once. Peripheral blood came from all dose cohorts at three timepoints. Unmatched junction bases numbered 6, after V lost 6 bases and J lost 1 base. Germline loops: CDR1 SNHLY, CDR2 FYNNEI. The CDR3 consists of 15 residues. V and J are TRBV2 and TRBJ2-1; 7 nucleotides line up with TRBD2. This material consisted of CD4+ or CD8+ T cells sorted from blood, taken in a trial of the OX40 agonist ivuxolimab. This TCR was recovered from an adult with an advanced solid tumor such as melanoma, head and neck, liver or kidney cancer. The CDR3 DNA reads as TGTGCCAGCAGGATTTCTAGCGGTTCCTACAATGAGCAGTTCTTC. Encoded protein: CASRISSGSYNEQFF.